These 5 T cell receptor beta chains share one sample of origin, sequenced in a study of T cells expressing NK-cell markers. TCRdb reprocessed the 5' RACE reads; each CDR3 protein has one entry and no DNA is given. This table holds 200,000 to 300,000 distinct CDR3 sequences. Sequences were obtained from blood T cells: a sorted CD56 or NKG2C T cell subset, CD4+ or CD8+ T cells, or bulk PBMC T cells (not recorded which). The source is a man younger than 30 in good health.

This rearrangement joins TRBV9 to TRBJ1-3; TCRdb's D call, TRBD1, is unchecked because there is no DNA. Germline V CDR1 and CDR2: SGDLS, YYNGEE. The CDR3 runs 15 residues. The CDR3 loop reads CASSAGGASGNTIYF.

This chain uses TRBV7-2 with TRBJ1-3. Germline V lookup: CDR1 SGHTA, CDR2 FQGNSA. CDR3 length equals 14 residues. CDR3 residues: CASSLERGGNTIYF.

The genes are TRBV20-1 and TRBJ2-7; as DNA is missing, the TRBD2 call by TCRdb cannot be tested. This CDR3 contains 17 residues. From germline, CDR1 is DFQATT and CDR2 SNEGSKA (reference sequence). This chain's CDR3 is CSARRVSRRTVDDEQYF.

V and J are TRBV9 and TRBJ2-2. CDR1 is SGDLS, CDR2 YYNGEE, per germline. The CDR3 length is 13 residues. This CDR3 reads CASSRAFSGELFF.

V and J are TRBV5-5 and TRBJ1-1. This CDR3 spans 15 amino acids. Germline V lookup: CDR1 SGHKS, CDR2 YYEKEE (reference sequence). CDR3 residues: CASSLAGSQNTEAFF.